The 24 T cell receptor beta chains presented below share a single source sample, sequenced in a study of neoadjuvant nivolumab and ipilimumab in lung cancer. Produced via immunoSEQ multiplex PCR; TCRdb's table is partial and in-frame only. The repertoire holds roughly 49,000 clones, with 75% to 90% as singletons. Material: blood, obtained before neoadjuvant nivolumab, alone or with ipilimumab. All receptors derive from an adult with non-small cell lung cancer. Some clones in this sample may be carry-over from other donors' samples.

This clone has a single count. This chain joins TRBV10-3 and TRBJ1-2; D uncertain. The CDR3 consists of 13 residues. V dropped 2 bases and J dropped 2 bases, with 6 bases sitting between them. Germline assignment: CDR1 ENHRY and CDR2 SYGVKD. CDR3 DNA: TGTGCCATCAGTGAGGGAGAGAACTATGGCTACACCTTC. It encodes CAISEGENYGYTF.

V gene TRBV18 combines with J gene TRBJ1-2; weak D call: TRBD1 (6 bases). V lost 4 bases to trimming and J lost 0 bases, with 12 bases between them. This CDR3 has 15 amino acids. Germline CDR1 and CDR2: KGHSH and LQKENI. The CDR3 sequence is CASSLDSPSNYGYTF. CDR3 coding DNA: TGTGCCAGCTCACTGGACAGTCCCTCTAACTATGGCTACACCTTC.

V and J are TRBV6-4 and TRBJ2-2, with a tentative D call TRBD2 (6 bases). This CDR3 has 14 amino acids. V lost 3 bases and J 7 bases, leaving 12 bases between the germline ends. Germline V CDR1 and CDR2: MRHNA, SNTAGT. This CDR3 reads CASSEEFGGGELFF. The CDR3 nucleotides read TGTGCCAGCAGTGAGGAGTTCGGGGGCGGGGAGCTGTTTTTT.

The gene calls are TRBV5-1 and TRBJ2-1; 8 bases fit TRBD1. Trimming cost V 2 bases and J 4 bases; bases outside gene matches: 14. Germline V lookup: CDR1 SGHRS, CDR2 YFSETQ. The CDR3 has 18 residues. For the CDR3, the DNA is TGCGCCAGCAGCTTTACACTTATTGGGACAGGTCTGTACAATGAGCAGTTCTTC. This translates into CASSFTLIGTGLYNEQFF.

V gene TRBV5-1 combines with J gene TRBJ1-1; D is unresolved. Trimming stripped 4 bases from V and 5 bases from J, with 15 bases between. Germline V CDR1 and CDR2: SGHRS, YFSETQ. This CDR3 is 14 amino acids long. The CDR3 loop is CASSAADRRTEAFF. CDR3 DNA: TGCGCCAGCAGCGCGGCGGACCGAAGGACTGAAGCTTTCTTT.

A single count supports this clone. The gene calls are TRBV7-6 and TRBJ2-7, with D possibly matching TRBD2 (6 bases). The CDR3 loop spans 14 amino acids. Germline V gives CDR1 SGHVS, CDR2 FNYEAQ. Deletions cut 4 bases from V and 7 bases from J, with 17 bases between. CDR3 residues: CASSSTWGDKEQYF. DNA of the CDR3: TGTGCCAGCAGCTCAACATGGGGGGATAAAGAGCAGTACTTC.

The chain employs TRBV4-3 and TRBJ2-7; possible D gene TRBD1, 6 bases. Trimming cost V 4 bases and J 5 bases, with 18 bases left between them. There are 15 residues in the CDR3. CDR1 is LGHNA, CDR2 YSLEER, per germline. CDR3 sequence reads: CASSLLWTVVHEQYF. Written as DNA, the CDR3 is TGCGCCAGCAGCCTCCTTTGGACAGTGGTCCACGAGCAGTACTTC.

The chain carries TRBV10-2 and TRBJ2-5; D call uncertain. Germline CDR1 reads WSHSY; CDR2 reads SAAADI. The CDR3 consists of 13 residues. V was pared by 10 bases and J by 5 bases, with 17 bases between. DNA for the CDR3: TGCGCCACCACCTACAACAGCTTGGAGACCCAGTACTTC. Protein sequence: CATTYNSLETQYF.

The DNA for the CDR3 is TGCGCCAGCAGCCAAGATGGTGGGAAGTACAATGAGCAGTTCTTC. As protein: CASSQDGGKYNEQFF. This chain links TRBV4-3 with TRBJ2-1; unclear D gene. The CDR3 sequence is 15 residues long. The V end was cut by 0 bases, the J end by 4 bases, with 10 bases between. Per the germline V gene, CDR1 is LGHNA and CDR2 is YSLEER.

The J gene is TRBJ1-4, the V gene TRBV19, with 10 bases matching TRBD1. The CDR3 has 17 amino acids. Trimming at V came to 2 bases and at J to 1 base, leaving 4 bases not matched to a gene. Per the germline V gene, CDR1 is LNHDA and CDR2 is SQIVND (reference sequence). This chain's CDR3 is CASSIRTGGGTNEKLFF. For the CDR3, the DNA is TGTGCCAGTAGTATACGGACAGGGGGTGGAACTAATGAAAAACTGTTTTTT.

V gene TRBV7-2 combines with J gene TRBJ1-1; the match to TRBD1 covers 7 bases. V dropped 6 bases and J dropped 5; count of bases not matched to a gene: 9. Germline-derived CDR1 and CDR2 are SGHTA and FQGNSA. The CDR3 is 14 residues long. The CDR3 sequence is CASSPDRVRTEAFF. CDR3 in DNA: TGTGCCAGCAGTCCAGACAGGGTAAGGACTGAAGCTTTCTTT.

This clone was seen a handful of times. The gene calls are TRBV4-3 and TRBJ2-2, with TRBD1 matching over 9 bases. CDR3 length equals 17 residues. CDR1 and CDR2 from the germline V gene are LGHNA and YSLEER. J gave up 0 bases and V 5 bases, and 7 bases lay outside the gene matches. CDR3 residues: CASSFDRGSTNTGELFF. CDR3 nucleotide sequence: TGCGCCAGCAGCTTTGACAGGGGGAGTACGAACACCGGGGAGCTGTTTTTT.

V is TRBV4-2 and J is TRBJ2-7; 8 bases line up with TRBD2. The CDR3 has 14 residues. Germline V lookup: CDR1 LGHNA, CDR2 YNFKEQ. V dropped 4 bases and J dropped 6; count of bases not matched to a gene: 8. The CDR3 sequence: CASSPAGTSLEQYF. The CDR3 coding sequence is TGTGCCAGCAGCCCAGCCGGGACTAGTCTCGAGCAGTACTTC.

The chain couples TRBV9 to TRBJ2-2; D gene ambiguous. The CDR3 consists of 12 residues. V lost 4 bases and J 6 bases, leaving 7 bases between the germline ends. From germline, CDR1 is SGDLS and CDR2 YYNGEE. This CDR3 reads CASSYQAGELFF. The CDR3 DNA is TGTGCCAGCAGCTACCAGGCCGGGGAGCTGTTTTTT.

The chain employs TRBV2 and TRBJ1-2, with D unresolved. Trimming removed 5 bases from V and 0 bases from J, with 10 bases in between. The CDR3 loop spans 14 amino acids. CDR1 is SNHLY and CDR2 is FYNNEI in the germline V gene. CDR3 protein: CASSPTETNYGYTF. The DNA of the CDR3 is TGTGCCAGCAGTCCGACCGAAACTAACTATGGCTACACCTTC.

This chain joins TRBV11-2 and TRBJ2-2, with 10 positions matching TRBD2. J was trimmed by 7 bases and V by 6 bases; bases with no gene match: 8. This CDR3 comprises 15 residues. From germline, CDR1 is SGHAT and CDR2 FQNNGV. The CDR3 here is CASSLLAGLNGELFF. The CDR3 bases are TGTGCCAGCAGTTTACTAGCGGGATTGAACGGGGAGCTGTTTTTT.

CDR3 sequence (DNA): TGTGCCAGTACCAAGAAAGAAGGGAGAGTGAGCGGGAGGGCAAATGAGCAGTTCTTC. Translated, it gives CASTKKEGRVSGRANEQFF. The V call is TRBV19, the J call TRBJ2-1; 10 nucleotides match TRBD2. The CDR3 totals 19 residues. Germline CDR1 and CDR2: LNHDA and SQIVND (reference sequence). The ends lost 7 bases at V and 7 bases at J; junction bases unmatched: 22.

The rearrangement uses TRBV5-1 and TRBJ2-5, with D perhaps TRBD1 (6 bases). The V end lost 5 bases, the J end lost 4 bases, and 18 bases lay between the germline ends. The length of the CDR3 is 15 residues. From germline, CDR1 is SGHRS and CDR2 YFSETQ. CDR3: CASSHWAGDGETQYF. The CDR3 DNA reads TGCGCCAGCAGTCATTGGGCAGGGGACGGAGAGACCCAGTACTTC.

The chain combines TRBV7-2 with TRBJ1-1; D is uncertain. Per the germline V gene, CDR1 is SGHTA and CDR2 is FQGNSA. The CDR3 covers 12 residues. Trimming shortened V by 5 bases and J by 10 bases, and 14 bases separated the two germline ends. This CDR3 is CASSTFPTRAFF. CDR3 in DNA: TGTGCCAGCAGCACATTTCCAACGCGAGCTTTCTTT.

The DNA for the CDR3 is TGTGCCAGCAGGTCCCAGGGGGCGGGCAATCAGCCCCAGCATTTT. It yields the protein CASRSQGAGNQPQHF. The chain carries TRBV2 and TRBJ1-5; 8 positions match TRBD1. CDR3 size: 15 residues. The V gene's germline CDR1 is SNHLY and CDR2 FYNNEI. The ends lost 6 bases at V and 2 bases at J; junction bases unmatched: 6.

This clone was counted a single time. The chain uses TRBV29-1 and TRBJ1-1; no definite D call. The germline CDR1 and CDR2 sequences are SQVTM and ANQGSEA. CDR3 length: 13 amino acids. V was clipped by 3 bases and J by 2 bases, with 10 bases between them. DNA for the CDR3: TGCAGCGTTGACGTTGGACCTAACACTGAAGCTTTCTTT. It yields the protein CSVDVGPNTEAFF.

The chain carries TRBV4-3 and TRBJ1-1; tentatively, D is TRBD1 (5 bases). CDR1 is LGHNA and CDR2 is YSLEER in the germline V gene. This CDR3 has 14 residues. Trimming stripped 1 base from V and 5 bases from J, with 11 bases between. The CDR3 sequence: CASSQVGKGTEAFF. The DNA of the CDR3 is TGCGCCAGCAGCCAAGTAGGTAAGGGGACTGAAGCTTTCTTT.

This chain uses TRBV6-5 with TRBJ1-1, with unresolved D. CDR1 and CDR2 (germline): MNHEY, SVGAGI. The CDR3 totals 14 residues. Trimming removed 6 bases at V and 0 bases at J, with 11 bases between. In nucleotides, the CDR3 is TGTGCCAGCAGCTACAGTAGTTTGAACACTGAAGCTTTCTTT. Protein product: CASSYSSLNTEAFF.

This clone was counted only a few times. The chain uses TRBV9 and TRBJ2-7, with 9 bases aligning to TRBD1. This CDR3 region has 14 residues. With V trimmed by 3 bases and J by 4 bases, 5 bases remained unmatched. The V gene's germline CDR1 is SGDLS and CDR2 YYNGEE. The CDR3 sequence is CASSGDRENYEQYF. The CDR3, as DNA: TGTGCCAGCAGCGGGGACAGGGAGAATTACGAGCAGTACTTC.